One T cell receptor beta chain is described in this entry. No antigen is known for it. A multiplex PCR was run with 60 Vbeta primers and 13 Jbeta primers. The protocol was immunoSEQ multiplex PCR, while the TCRdb copy is restricted to in-frame clones and leaves out a portion. The profile shows some 150,000 clones, roughly 70% of them singletons. The CDR3 is 14 amino acids. V lost 3 bases and J lost 1, with 9 bases in between. Per germline, CDR1 SQVTM and CDR2 ANQGSEA. The source of the sample is a study of cytomegalovirus exposure and HLA in healthy donors. Study results and limitations: V segments that were indistinguishable, TRBV6-2 and TRBV6-3 among them, were omitted from analysis.

The sample comprised PBMCs. The V call is TRBV29-1, the J call TRBJ2-2; a weak D match, TRBD2 (5 bases). This TCR was sampled from a woman aged 25 to 45 in good health and CMV-seronegative. The CDR3 sequence: CSVESSGNTGELFF. For the CDR3, the DNA is TGCAGCGTTGAGTCGAGCGGGAACACCGGGGAGCTGTTTTTT.